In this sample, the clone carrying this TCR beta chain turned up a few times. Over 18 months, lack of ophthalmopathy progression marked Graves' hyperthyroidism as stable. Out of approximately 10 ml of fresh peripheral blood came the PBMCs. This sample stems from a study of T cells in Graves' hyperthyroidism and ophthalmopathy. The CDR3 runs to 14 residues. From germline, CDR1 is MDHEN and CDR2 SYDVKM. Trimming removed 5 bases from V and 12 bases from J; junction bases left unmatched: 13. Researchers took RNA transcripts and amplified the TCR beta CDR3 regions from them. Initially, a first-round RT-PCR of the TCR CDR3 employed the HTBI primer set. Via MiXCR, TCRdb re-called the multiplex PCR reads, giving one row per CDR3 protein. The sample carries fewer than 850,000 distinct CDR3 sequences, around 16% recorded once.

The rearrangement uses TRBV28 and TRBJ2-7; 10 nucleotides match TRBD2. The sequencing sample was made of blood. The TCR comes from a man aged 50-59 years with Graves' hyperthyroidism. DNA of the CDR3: TGTGCCAGCAGTGAGGGCGGTGGGACTAGCGTGCTGTACTTC. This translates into CASSEGGGTSVLYF. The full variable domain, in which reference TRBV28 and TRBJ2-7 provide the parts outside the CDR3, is DVKVTQSSRYLVKRTGEKVFLECVQDMDHENMFWYRQDPGLGLRLIYFSYDVKMKEKGDIPEGYSVSREKKERFSLILESASTNQTSMYLCASSEGGGTSVLYFGPGTRLTVT.